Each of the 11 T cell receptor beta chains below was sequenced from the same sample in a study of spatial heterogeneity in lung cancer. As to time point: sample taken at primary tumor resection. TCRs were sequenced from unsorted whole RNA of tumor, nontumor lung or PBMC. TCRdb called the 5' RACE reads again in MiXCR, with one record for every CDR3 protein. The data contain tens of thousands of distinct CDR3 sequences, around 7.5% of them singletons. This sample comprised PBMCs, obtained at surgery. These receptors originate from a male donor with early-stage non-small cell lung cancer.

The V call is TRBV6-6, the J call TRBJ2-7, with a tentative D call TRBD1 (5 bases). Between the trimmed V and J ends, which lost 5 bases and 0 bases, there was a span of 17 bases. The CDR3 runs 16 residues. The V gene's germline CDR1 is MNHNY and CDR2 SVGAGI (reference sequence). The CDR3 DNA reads TGTGCCAGCAGTCCCCAACCAGGGTCCTTCTCCTACGAGCAGTACTTC. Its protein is CASSPQPGSFSYEQYF.

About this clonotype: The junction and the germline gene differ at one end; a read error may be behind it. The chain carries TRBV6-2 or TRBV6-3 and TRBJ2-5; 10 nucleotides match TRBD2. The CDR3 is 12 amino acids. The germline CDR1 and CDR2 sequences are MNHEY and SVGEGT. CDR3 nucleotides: TGTGCCAGCACCCTAGCGGGAGAGACCCCGTACTTC. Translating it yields CASTLAGETPYF.

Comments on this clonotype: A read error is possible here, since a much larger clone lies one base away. The CDR3 protein is CASRFPTRSLPTDTQYF. For the CDR3, the DNA is TGTGCCAGCCGCTTCCCGACTAGGTCCCTACCCACAGATACGCAGTATTTT. The chain has TRBV7-8 and TRBJ2-3; a possible D gene is TRBD2 (6 bases). This CDR3 contains 17 residues. The germline gives CDR1 SGHVS, CDR2 FQNEAQ.

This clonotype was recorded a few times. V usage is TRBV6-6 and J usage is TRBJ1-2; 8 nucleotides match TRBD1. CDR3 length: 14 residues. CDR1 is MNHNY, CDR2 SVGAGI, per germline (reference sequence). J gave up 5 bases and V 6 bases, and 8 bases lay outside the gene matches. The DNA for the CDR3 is TGTGCCAGCAGAAATGGACAGGGCGGGTATGGCTACACCTTC. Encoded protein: CASRNGQGGYGYTF.

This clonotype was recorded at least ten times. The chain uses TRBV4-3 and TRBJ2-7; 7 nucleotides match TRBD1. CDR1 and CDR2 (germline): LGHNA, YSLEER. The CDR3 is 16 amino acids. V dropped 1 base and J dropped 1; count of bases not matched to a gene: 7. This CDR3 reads CASSQGTVGQSYEQYF. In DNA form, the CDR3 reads TGCGCCAGCAGCCAAGGTACGGTGGGACAGTCCTACGAGCAGTACTTC.

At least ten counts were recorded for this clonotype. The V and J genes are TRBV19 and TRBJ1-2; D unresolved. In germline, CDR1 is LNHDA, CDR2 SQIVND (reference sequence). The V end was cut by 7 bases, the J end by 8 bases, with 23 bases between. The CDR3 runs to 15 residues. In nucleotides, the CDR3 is TGTGCCAGTACCCCGCTCGGGCTTCTTTTGGGGGGCTACACCTTC. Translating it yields CASTPLGLLLGGYTF.

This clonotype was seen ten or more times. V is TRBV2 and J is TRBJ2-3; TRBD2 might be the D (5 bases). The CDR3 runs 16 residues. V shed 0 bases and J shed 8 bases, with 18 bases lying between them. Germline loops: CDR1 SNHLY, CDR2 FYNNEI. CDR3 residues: CASSEAEAAPPSTQYF. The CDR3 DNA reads TGTGCCAGCAGTGAAGCGGAAGCGGCCCCGCCGAGTACGCAGTATTTT.

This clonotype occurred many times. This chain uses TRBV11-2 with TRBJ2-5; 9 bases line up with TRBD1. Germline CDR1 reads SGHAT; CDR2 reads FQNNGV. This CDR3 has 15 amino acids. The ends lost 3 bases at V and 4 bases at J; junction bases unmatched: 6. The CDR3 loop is CASSLSQGARETQYF. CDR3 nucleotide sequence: TGTGCCAGCAGCTTGTCACAGGGGGCTCGAGAGACCCAGTACTTC.

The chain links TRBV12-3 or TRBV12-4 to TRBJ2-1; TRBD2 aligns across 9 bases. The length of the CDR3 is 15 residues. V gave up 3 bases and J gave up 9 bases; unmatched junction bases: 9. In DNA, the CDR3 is TGTGCCAGCAGTTTGGTGGCGGGAGGGCCGGGTGAGCAGTTCTTC. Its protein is CASSLVAGGPGEQFF.

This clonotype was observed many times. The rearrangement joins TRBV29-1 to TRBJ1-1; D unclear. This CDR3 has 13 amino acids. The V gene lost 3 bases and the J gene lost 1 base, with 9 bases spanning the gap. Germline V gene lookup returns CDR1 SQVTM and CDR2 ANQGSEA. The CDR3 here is CSVDPGSNTEAFF. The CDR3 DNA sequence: TGCAGCGTTGATCCAGGTTCGAACACTGAAGCTTTCTTT.

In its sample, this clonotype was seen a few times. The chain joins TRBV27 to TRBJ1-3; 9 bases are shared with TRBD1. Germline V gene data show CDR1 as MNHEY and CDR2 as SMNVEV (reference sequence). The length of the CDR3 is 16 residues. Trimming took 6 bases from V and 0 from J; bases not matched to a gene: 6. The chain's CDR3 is CASSQGTGISGNTIYF. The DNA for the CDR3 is TGTGCCAGCAGCCAAGGGACAGGGATCTCTGGAAACACCATATATTTT.